The sequence of this T cell receptor (beta chain) was determined in a study of blood T cell repertoires in COVID-19. Whole-study context: Sources were T cells, B-cell-depleted T cells, or PBMCs; the material itself was cDNA or gDNA.

Libraries were prepared by immunoSEQ multiplex PCR; TCRdb keeps only in-frame clonotypes and omits some of them. The sample lists roughly 290,000 clones, approximately 83% seen once, with about 4.1% in the top ten. Participants were placed into cohorts based on the clinical history they reported. This clone came up once. The source material was PBMCs or T cells enriched from blood (not recorded which). The sequence came from a woman aged 25-40 years who had recovered from COVID-19.

CDR3 DNA sequence: TGTGCCAGCAGCTTAACTAGGACTCGCGGATACAATGAGCAGTTCTTC. The encoded protein is CASSLTRTRGYNEQFF. The rearrangement joins TRBV7-3 to TRBJ2-1; weak D call: TRBD2 (5 bases). Germline loops: CDR1 SGHTA, CDR2 FQGTGA. The CDR3 is made up of 16 amino acids. The germline V and J ends were trimmed by 0 bases and 4 bases, with 13 bases remaining between them.